Below, 17 T cell receptor beta chains from the same sample are listed, as sequenced in a study of blood T cell repertoires in COVID-19. Measured with immunoSEQ multiplex PCR; TCRdb has only the in-frame clones, and not every one. The table has about 160,000 clones, roughly 80% seen once. The sequencing sample was made of PBMCs or T cells enriched from blood (not recorded which). The receptors stem from a woman aged 55-69 years who had recovered from COVID-19.

The chain couples TRBV4-1 to TRBJ1-5; D is unclear. This CDR3 is 14 amino acids long. V was clipped by 0 bases and J by 3 bases, with 6 bases between them. CDR1 is MGHRA, CDR2 YSYEKL, per germline. The CDR3 is CASSQDEFNQPQHF. Here the CDR3 DNA reads TGCGCCAGCAGCCAAGATGAGTTCAATCAGCCCCAGCATTTT.

The CDR3 spells CASSYVRTSLDTQYF. The CDR3 DNA reads as TGTGCCAGCAGTTACGTTCGGACTAGTTTGGATACGCAGTATTTT. The gene calls are TRBV6-5 and TRBJ2-3; 7 bases are shared with TRBD2. Germline CDR1 and CDR2: MNHEY and SVGAGI. The CDR3 runs 15 residues. J gave up 6 bases and V 2 bases, and 8 bases lay outside the gene matches.

The chain couples TRBV5-1 to TRBJ2-7; TRBD2 matches at 9 bases. After removal of 0 bases from V and 5 bases from J, the junction contained 6 bases not matched to a gene. The CDR3 contains 15 residues. Germline V gene data show CDR1 as SGHRS and CDR2 as YFSETQ. CDR3 nucleotide sequence: TGCGCCAGCAGCTTGGACGGGACTAGCTTTAACGAGCAGTACTTC. Encoded protein: CASSLDGTSFNEQYF. Using reference TRBV5-1 and TRBJ2-7 for the parts outside the CDR3, the full variable domain is KAGVTQTPRYLIKTRGQQVTLSCSPISGHRSVSWYQQTPGQGLQFLFEYFSETQRNKGNFPGRFSGRQFSNSRSEMNVSTLELGDSALYLCASSLDGTSFNEQYFGPGTRLTVT.

This chain uses TRBV11-2 with TRBJ1-5; tentatively, D is TRBD1 (5 bases). CDR1 and CDR2 from the germline V gene are SGHAT and FQNNGV. The CDR3 length is 15 residues. Trimming shortened V by 4 bases and J by 7 bases, and 17 bases separated the two germline ends. As DNA, the CDR3 is TGTGCCAGCAGCTCCGAGTCGGGCAGGGTACAGCCCCAGCATTTT. This sequence encodes CASSSESGRVQPQHF.

The chain couples TRBV6-2 or TRBV6-3 to TRBJ2-7; the match to TRBD1 covers 8 bases. The CDR3 has 16 amino acids. Per germline, CDR1 MNHEY and CDR2 SVGEGT. V lost 4 bases and J lost 0; bases outside the gene matches: 8. The CDR3 is CASSSTGTGFSYEQYF. The CDR3 DNA sequence: TGTGCCAGCAGTTCAACCGGGACAGGCTTCTCCTACGAGCAGTACTTC.

V and J are TRBV24-1 and TRBJ2-7; TRBD1 agrees at 9 bases. Germline V gives CDR1 KGHDR, CDR2 SFDVKD. J was trimmed by 5 bases and V by 2 bases; bases with no gene match: 12. The CDR3 spans 17 residues. CDR3 in DNA: TGTGCCACCAGTGATTCATCCGGGACAGGGTTCGTACACGAGCAGTACTTC. It is translated as CATSDSSGTGFVHEQYF.

The CDR3: CASSQDKMKGGGETQYF. The CDR3 nucleotides read TGTGCCAGCAGCCAAGATAAAATGAAAGGGGGAGGGGAGACCCAGTACTTC. The rearrangement links TRBV3-1 (or the pseudogene TRBV3-2) to TRBJ2-5, with D perhaps matching TRBD2 (7 bases). The V end lost 0 bases, the J end lost 5 bases, and 19 bases lay between the germline ends. CDR3 size: 17 residues. Germline V lookup: CDR1 LGHDT, CDR2 YNNKEL (reference sequence).

The V call is TRBV14, the J call TRBJ2-7, with a possible D match to TRBD2 (6 bases). Germline CDR1 SGHDN, CDR2 FVKESK. The length of the CDR3 is 14 residues. Deletions cut 0 bases from V and 3 bases from J, with 9 bases between. The CDR3, as DNA: TGTGCCAGCAGCCAAGACGGCGGGATCTACGAGCAGTACTTC. This codes for CASSQDGGIYEQYF.

CDR3 residues: CASSWAGVAYEQYF. The CDR3 bases are TGTGCCAGCAGTTGGGCAGGGGTAGCCTACGAGCAGTACTTC. The genes are TRBV27 and TRBJ2-7, with D possibly TRBD1 on 6 matching bases. This CDR3 spans 14 amino acids. Germline V CDR1 and CDR2: MNHEY, SMNVEV (reference sequence). V lost 4 bases and J 2 bases, leaving 12 bases between the germline ends.

The chain is built from TRBV24-1 and TRBJ2-2, with D possibly being TRBD2 (5 bases). Trimming left V 0 bases short and J 1 base short, with 5 bases between. Germline lookup yields CDR1 KGHDR and CDR2 SFDVKD. The CDR3 sequence is 15 residues long. CDR3 protein: CATSDLRGNTGELFF. CDR3 bases: TGTGCCACCAGTGATTTGCGGGGGAACACCGGGGAGCTGTTTTTT.

The gene calls are TRBV4-1 and TRBJ1-2; D remains unclear. The CDR3 covers 17 residues. Trimming cost V 0 bases and J 8 bases, with 22 bases left between them. Germline-derived CDR1 and CDR2 are MGHRA and YSYEKL. This chain's CDR3 is CASSQDLFAGNSWGYTF. The CDR3, as DNA: TGCGCCAGCAGCCAAGACTTATTTGCAGGCAATTCGTGGGGCTACACCTTC.

This clone was counted ten times or more. The rearrangement joins TRBV5-4 to TRBJ2-7; D remains ambiguous. With 4 bases removed from V and 3 bases from J, the gap between germline ends came to 5 bases. The CDR3 totals 11 residues. The germline CDR1 and CDR2 sequences are SGHNT and YYREEE (reference sequence). CDR3: CASSLNYEQYF. The CDR3 bases are TGTGCCAGCAGCCTAAACTACGAGCAGTACTTC.

The chain is built from TRBV7-8 and TRBJ2-5; TRBD1 aligns across 8 bases. The trim removed 4 bases at V and 5 bases at J, leaving 3 bases unmatched. CDR1 is SGHVS, CDR2 FQNEAQ, per germline. The CDR3 totals 13 residues. CDR3 nucleotides: TGTGCCAGCAGCTGGAGGACAGGGGAGACCCAGTACTTC. Translation: CASSWRTGETQYF.

This clone has a handful of counts. The chain combines TRBV7-9 with TRBJ2-7; no clear D. The V end was cut by 5 bases, the J end by 2 bases, with 7 bases between. Germline loops: CDR1 SEHNR, CDR2 FQNEAQ (reference sequence). The length of the CDR3 is 12 residues. The CDR3 nucleotides are TGTGCCAGCAGCGTGACTGCCTACGAGCAGTACTTC. Its translation: CASSVTAYEQYF.

This clone was seen many times. The V and J genes are TRBV6-5 and TRBJ2-7, with 8 bases matching TRBD1. The germline V gene encodes CDR1 MNHEY and CDR2 SVGAGI. J lost 9 bases, V lost 5 bases, and 9 bases had no gene match. This CDR3 spans 13 amino acids. The CDR3 coding sequence is TGTGCCAGCAGTACCGGGACAGGCACGCCGCAGTACTTC. Encoded protein: CASSTGTGTPQYF.

The rearrangement uses TRBV18 and TRBJ1-2, with D uncertain. This CDR3 is built from 12 residues. Trimming removed 2 bases from V and 6 bases from J, with 7 bases in between. Germline lookup yields CDR1 KGHSH and CDR2 LQKENI. CDR3 in amino acids: CASSPGPDGYTF. The CDR3 DNA is TGTGCCAGCTCACCAGGGCCGGATGGCTACACCTTC.

This rearrangement joins TRBV2 to TRBJ1-4; 8 nucleotides line up with TRBD1. This CDR3 region has 14 residues. J lost 7 bases, V lost 8 bases, and 9 bases had no gene match. Germline loops: CDR1 SNHLY, CDR2 FYNNEI. The CDR3 loop reads CASGRMQGAEKLFF. As DNA, the CDR3 is TGTGCCAGCGGGAGGATGCAGGGGGCTGAAAAACTGTTTTTT.